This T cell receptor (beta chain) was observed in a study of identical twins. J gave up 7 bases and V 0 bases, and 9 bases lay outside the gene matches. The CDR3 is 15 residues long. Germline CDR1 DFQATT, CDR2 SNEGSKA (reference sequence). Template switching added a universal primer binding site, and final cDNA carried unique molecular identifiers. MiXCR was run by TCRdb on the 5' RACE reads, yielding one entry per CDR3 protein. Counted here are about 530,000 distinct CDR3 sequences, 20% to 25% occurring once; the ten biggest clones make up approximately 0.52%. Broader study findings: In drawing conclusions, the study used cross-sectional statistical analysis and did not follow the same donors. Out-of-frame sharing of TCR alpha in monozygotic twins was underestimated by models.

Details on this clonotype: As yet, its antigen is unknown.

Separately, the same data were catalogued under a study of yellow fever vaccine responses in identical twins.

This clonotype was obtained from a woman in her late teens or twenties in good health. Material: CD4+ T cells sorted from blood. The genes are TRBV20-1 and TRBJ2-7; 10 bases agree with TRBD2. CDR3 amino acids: CSARDEREGIGEQYF. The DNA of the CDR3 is TGCAGTGCTAGAGATGAGCGGGAGGGTATAGGGGAGCAGTACTTC.